This entry concerns a single TCR beta chain. The antigen is unknown. These data are taken from a study of blood T cells in healthy people across ages. The CDR3 sequence is 14 residues long. Germline assignment: CDR1 LGHDT and CDR2 YNNKEL (reference sequence). V dropped 0 bases and J dropped 5 bases, with 10 bases sitting between them. Study-wide results and caveats: Both higher diversity and more naive CD4+ cells marked long-lived donors when set against aged donors.

A second PCR of roughly 7 to 11 cycles used a sample-barcoded 5' primer and a J-beta primer mix. Every single cDNA molecule received a tag from a template-switch adaptor with 12 random nucleotides. Each CDR3 protein gets one entry after TCRdb re-called the 5' RACE reads with MiXCR. The data show 550,000 to 800,000 distinct CDR3 sequences, 20% to 25% seen once. The chain couples TRBV3-1 to TRBJ2-5; D is possibly TRBD2 (6 bases). This clonotype was sampled from a man aged 65 to 85 in good health. Sequenced sample: blood. CDR3 sequence: CASSQESGVETQYF. The CDR3 DNA sequence: TGTGCCAGCAGCCAAGAATCGGGGGTTGAGACCCAGTACTTC.